These T cell receptor beta chains were read from a single sample in a study of cytomegalovirus exposure and HLA in healthy donors. Using immunoSEQ multiplex PCR, the repertoire was profiled, and TCRdb retains in-frame clones only, with some absent. The top ten clones hold approximately 2.2% of a sample with under 250,000 clones, 85% of them seen once. The sample taken for sequencing was PBMCs. The receptors were gathered from a woman in her forties or fifties in good health and CMV-seronegative. The CDR3 runs from the conserved cysteine through the conserved F or W.

CDR3: CASSQDNPIRTGFNSPLHF; V: TRBV4-1
CDR3: CASSPSGTAGYTF; V: TRBV18
CDR3: CASSLMGATTEAFF; V: TRBV28
CDR3: CASSFPRSANTGELFF; V: TRBV7-9
CDR3: CASSSRQGNSNQPQHF; V: TRBV7-2
CDR3: CASRSPGGKIGYGYTF; V: TRBV5-1
CDR3: CASSAKHRNEQYF; V: TRBV7-9
CDR3: CASSQDDRASYGYTF; V: TRBV4-3
CDR3: CASSLASNRADTQYF; V: TRBV5-1
CDR3: CAWSVGLAGGPETQYF; V: TRBV30
CDR3: CASTSLREGAAGANVLTF; V: TRBV19
CDR3: CASRGRLHQPQHF; V: TRBV28
CDR3: CASSQSRSSPLHF; V: TRBV14
CDR3: CASLTDGQSNQPQHF; V: TRBV19
CDR3: CASPLGAANTGELFF; V: TRBV7-9
CDR3: CASSGGGYEQYF; V: TRBV2
CDR3: CASSYLAGSETQYF; V: TRBV7-9
CDR3: CASSKGGPSTDTQYF; V: TRBV19
CDR3: CASSPGTSSALDEQYF; V: TRBV7-3
CDR3: CASRHDRVEDTQYF; V: TRBV7-9
CDR3: CASSPANTASSPYEQYF; V: TRBV18
CDR3: CASSGLEVEQFF; V: TRBV10-2
CDR3: CASSTGEATDTQYF; V: TRBV5-1
CDR3: CATSREAGGPADTQYF; V: TRBV15
CDR3: CASSSIGRGVGDF; V: TRBV7-8
CDR3: CASGDRGIYEQYF; V: TRBV6-5
CDR3: CASRLGSSGNEQFF; V: TRBV18
CDR3: CASSQRTGDTNYGYTF; V: TRBV18
CDR3: CASSNRVDQPQHF; V: TRBV19
CDR3: CASSQPESERYTQYF; V: TRBV7-9
CDR3: CASSRTGDTYEQYF; V: TRBV27
CDR3: CASSPRLAPTYEQYF; V: TRBV6-1
CDR3: CASAVARRYNEQFF; V: TRBV19
CDR3: CASSRTGGLAGVSEQFF; V: TRBV5-1
CDR3: CASSKDSNSGNTIYF; V: TRBV10-1
CDR3: CSATGVETQYF; V: TRBV20-1
CDR3: CASSIRQGIYNEQFF; V: TRBV19
CDR3: CASSSGLPASTDTQYF; V: TRBV18
CDR3: CAWSVRQGIGNQPQHF; V: TRBV30
CDR3: CASSLFGGKGAYNEQFF; V: TRBV6-4
CDR3: CASSLFTGGRTEAFF; V: TRBV6-5
CDR3: CASSRTSPLQAGETQYF; V: TRBV19
CDR3: CASSQDRGEGYTF; V: TRBV4-1